Included here is one T cell receptor (beta chain) sequence, with context. CD45RO-negative, CCR7-selected cells formed the naive CD8 fraction, which excluded terminally differentiated effector memory CD45RA+ cells. Trimming stripped 1 base from V and 3 bases from J, with 8 bases between. CDR3 length equals 14 residues. The germline V gene has CDR1 SGHAT and CDR2 FQDESV (reference sequence). The data derive from a study of shared clonotypes between healthy human individuals. Sorted subsets were amplified in replicate PCRs using around 220 ng DNA, tens of thousands of T cell genomes. Assay used: immunoSEQ multiplex PCR; TCRdb lists only in-frame clones, some missing. The data show around 2.1 million clones, about 93% seen once.

This sequence originates from a man aged 18-30 years in good health. Some clones in this sample may be carry-over from other donors' samples. This chain connects TRBV11-1 to TRBJ2-3; D is uncertain. The material sequenced was naive CD8+ T cells from PBMCs. For the CDR3, the DNA is TGTGCCAGCAGCTTAGTTTCAGTGACAGATACGCAGTATTTT. Translation gives CASSLVSVTDTQYF.